This T cell receptor (beta chain) was obtained from a study of identical twins. This clonotype was detected ten times or more. Its antigen is unidentified. Template switching created a universal primer site, and the cDNA included unique molecular identifiers. TCRdb re-derived calls from the 5' RACE reads in MiXCR, one entry per CDR3 protein. The sample has 300,000 or so distinct CDR3 sequences, nearly 9.5% seen once. Per germline, CDR1 SQVTM and CDR2 ANQGSEA. The CDR3 runs 12 residues. Between the trimmed V and J ends, which lost 1 base and 5 bases, there was a span of 8 bases. Whole-study findings and limits: Zero-insertion analyses were open to partial confounding by invariant MAIT and iNKT cells. It was out-of-frame TCR alpha sharing in monozygotic twins that models underestimated. While abundant cord blood beta clonotypes carried fewer insertions, memory repertoires showed no such pattern.

The sample was also reused in another study, on yellow fever vaccine responses in identical twins.

Sample: CD8+ T cells sorted from blood. The chain links TRBV29-1 to TRBJ2-5; D unresolved. The sequence came from a woman aged 18-29 years in good health. The CDR3 DNA reads TGCAGCGTTGAAGGTGGCTACGAGACCCAGTACTTC. Translated, it gives CSVEGGYETQYF.